The 28 T cell receptor beta chains below all came from one sample that was sequenced in a study of blood T cells in healthy people across ages. The second PCR ran roughly 7 to 12 cycles with a sample-barcoded 5' primer and J-beta primers. TCRdb reanalysed the 5' RACE reads using MiXCR and keeps one entry per CDR3 protein. The repertoire consists of just under 750,000 distinct CDR3 sequences, with approximately 22% occurring once and the leading ten covering less than 25%. Sequenced input: blood. These receptors originate from a man between 65 and 79 years old in good health.

V gene TRBV12-3 or TRBV12-4 combines with J gene TRBJ1-6, with D tentatively TRBD1 (5 bases). The CDR3 loop spans 14 amino acids. Trimming cost V 6 bases and J 7 bases, with 13 bases left between them. CDR3 loop: CASRPTGANSPLHF. CDR3 nucleotide sequence: TGTGCCAGCAGACCAACAGGCGCCAATTCACCCCTCCACTTT.

This clonotype was seen at least ten times. The chain uses TRBV18 and TRBJ1-4; unclear D gene. With 6 bases removed from V and 3 bases from J, the gap between germline ends came to 17 bases. This CDR3 region has 16 residues. Germline CDR1 KGHSH, CDR2 LQKENI. The CDR3 loop is CASSPGSGSANEKLFF. As DNA, the CDR3 is TGTGCCAGCTCGCCCGGGTCGGGAAGTGCTAATGAAAAACTGTTTTTT. The variable domain in full, with the rest retrieved from reference TRBV18 and TRBJ1-4, is NAGVMQNPRHLVRRRGQEARLRCSPMKGHSHVYWYRQLPEEGLKFMVYLQKENIIDESGMPKERFSAEFPKEGPSILRIQQVVRGDSAAYFCASSPGSGSANEKLFFGSGTQLSVL.

This clonotype was counted only a few times. V gene TRBV15 combines with J gene TRBJ1-4; perhaps TRBD1 as D (5 bases). V lost 3 bases to trimming and J lost 10 bases, with 15 bases between them. CDR1 is LNHNV and CDR2 is YYDKDF in the germline V gene (reference sequence). The CDR3 has 14 residues. The CDR3 spells CATSRAPDTPKLFF. The DNA for the CDR3 is TGTGCCACCAGCAGGGCCCCGGACACACCAAAACTGTTTTTT.

Ten or more counts support this clonotype. This chain uses TRBV7-2 with TRBJ1-4; D not certain. This CDR3 is 15 amino acids long. In germline, CDR1 is SGHTA, CDR2 FQGNSA. The V and J ends lost 2 bases and 0 bases respectively, with 7 bases between them. The CDR3 region is CASSLQAATNEKLFF. Here the CDR3 DNA reads TGTGCCAGCAGCTTACAGGCTGCAACTAATGAAAAACTGTTTTTT.

V is TRBV6-2 or TRBV6-3 and J is TRBJ2-4, with D tentatively TRBD1 (5 bases). The CDR3 has 16 residues. Germline V gene lookup returns CDR1 MNHEY and CDR2 SVGEGT. Trimming took 4 bases from V and 0 from J, leaving 13 bases between them. The DNA of the CDR3 is TGTGCCAGCAGTTTTCTGACAGACAGAGCCAAAAACATTCAGTACTTC. Encoded protein: CASSFLTDRAKNIQYF.

The V and J genes are TRBV7-9 and TRBJ2-1; 12 nucleotides agree with TRBD2. The closer fit of TRBJ2-5 to the DNA end suggests the J call may be wrong. The germline V gene encodes CDR1 SEHNR and CDR2 FQNEAQ (reference sequence). The CDR3 spans 15 residues. CDR3 sequence reads: CASIPRTSGTETQYF. The CDR3 coding sequence is TGTGCCAGCATCCCTCGGACTAGCGGGACGGAGACCCAGTACTTC.

This clonotype was detected a few times. This chain joins TRBV7-2 and TRBJ2-5, with D possibly being TRBD2 (7 bases). Trimming shortened V by 4 bases and J by 1 base, and 16 bases separated the two germline ends. CDR1 is SGHTA and CDR2 is FQGNSA in the germline V gene. This CDR3 is built from 16 residues. The CDR3 sequence is CASSSQQGGGQETQYF. The CDR3 region has the DNA TGTGCCAGCAGCTCGCAACAGGGAGGGGGCCAAGAGACCCAGTACTTC.

The gene calls are TRBV5-1 and TRBJ2-1; TRBD1 matches 9 bases. This CDR3 has 15 residues. Per germline, CDR1 SGHRS and CDR2 YFSETQ. The trim removed 4 bases at V and 6 bases at J, leaving 8 bases unmatched. The CDR3 DNA is TGCGCCAGCAGCACGGACAGGGGTAGATCCAATGAGCAGTTCTTC. Its protein is CASSTDRGRSNEQFF.

This clonotype was found a few times. The V call is TRBV5-1, the J call TRBJ1-1; possibly TRBD1 for D (5 bases). With 0 bases removed from V and 8 bases from J, the gap between germline ends came to 11 bases. The germline CDR1 and CDR2 sequences are SGHRS and YFSETQ. There are 13 residues in the CDR3. CDR3 nucleotide sequence: TGCGCCAGCAGCTTGGGACAGAGAACCGAAGCTTTCTTT. Translating it yields CASSLGQRTEAFF.

The V gene is TRBV28, the J gene TRBJ2-2; D perhaps matches TRBD2 (6 bases). This CDR3 spans 14 amino acids. V lost 10 bases, J lost 4 bases, and 16 bases lay in between. Germline assignment: CDR1 MDHEN and CDR2 SYDVKM. The CDR3 region has the DNA TGTGCCACCACTCGGCAGGGAGGCACCGGGGAGCTGTTTTTT. Translated: CATTRQGGTGELFF.

This clonotype was seen more than once but under ten times. The rearrangement links TRBV20-1 to TRBJ2-5; no reliable D call. This CDR3 spans 11 amino acids. V was trimmed by 1 base and J by 4 bases, leaving 4 bases between them. In germline, CDR1 is DFQATT, CDR2 SNEGSKA (reference sequence). The CDR3 nucleotides read TGCAGTGCTAGAGTTCCAGAGACCCAGTACTTC. Protein product: CSARVPETQYF.

The CDR3 is CASSLARTALHF. CDR3 DNA: TGTGCCAGCAGCTTGGCACGCACAGCCCTCCACTTT. The chain has TRBV7-2 and TRBJ1-6; unclear D gene. Germline V gene data show CDR1 as SGHTA and CDR2 as FQGNSA. V shed 3 bases and J shed 14 bases, with 11 bases lying between them. This CDR3 is 12 amino acids long.

This rearrangement joins TRBV20-1 to TRBJ2-7; the match to TRBD1 covers 10 bases. The DNA end is a closer match to TRBJ2-5, so the J assignment may be wrong. CDR3 length equals 14 residues. Germline V gives CDR1 DFQATT, CDR2 SNEGSKA (reference sequence). In nucleotides, the CDR3 is TGCAGTGCTAGAGGGACAGGGGGTCCGGAGACCCAGTACTTC. It is translated as CSARGTGGPETQYF.

This clonotype was counted a few times. At one boundary the junction diverges from the germline segment, which might be a read error. The J gene is TRBJ1-5, the V gene TRBV28; D is perhaps TRBD1 (6 bases). Germline CDR1 reads MDHEN; CDR2 reads SYDVKM. The CDR3 contains 12 residues. The CDR3 loop is CARRQEIQPQHF. Here the CDR3 DNA reads TGTGCCCGCAGACAGGAGATCCAGCCCCAGCATTTT.

The V gene is TRBV19, the J gene TRBJ2-3; D is tentatively TRBD1 or TRBD2 (6 bases each). In germline, CDR1 is LNHDA, CDR2 SQIVND (reference sequence). This CDR3 has 16 residues. Trimming left V 6 bases short and J 1 base short, with 17 bases between. This CDR3 reads CASRPQGTRRTDTQYF. For the CDR3, the DNA is TGTGCCAGTAGGCCCCAGGGGACTCGACGCACAGATACGCAGTATTTT.

There are a few counts of this clonotype. The chain couples TRBV7-2 to TRBJ2-2, with TRBD1 matching over 7 bases. Trimming took 4 bases from V and 5 from J; bases not matched to a gene: 10. Germline V gives CDR1 SGHTA, CDR2 FQGNSA. The CDR3 extends over 16 amino acids. The CDR3 is CASSSQGYLVTGELFF. The CDR3 bases are TGTGCCAGCAGCTCACAGGGGTACCTAGTAACCGGGGAGCTGTTTTTT.

The chain uses TRBV5-1 and TRBJ2-3, with D perhaps TRBD1 (6 bases). Germline CDR1 SGHRS, CDR2 YFSETQ. The V gene lost 4 bases and the J gene lost 5 bases, with 17 bases spanning the gap. The CDR3 has 15 residues. CDR3 region: CASSGGRGQGDTQYF. The CDR3 region has the DNA TGCGCCAGCAGCGGGGGACGGGGACAAGGAGATACGCAGTATTTT.

For this clonotype: A read error may account for a junction end that differs from germline. V gene TRBV5-1 combines with J gene TRBJ2-2, with D unclear. CDR1 and CDR2 from the germline V gene are SGHRS and YFSETQ. CDR3 length: 13 residues. The CDR3 region has the DNA TGTGCCAGCAGCTTAGATGGCGCCGGGGAGCTGTTTTTT. This codes for CASSLDGAGELFF.

In regard to this clonotype: Germline and junction disagree at one end, which may indicate a read error. This chain connects TRBV19 to TRBJ2-5; D uncertain. Germline V CDR1 and CDR2: LNHDA, SQIVND (reference sequence). CDR3 size: 15 residues. This CDR3 is CASRVSVGTQETQCF. CDR3 nucleotide sequence: TGTGCCAGTAGAGTATCGGTAGGAACCCAAGAGACCCAGTGCTTC.

The J gene is TRBJ2-7, the V gene TRBV5-1, with 9 bases lining up with TRBD1. This CDR3 spans 14 amino acids. Per the germline V gene, CDR1 is SGHRS and CDR2 is YFSETQ. With V trimmed by 4 bases and J by 5 bases, 7 bases remained unmatched. In nucleotides, the CDR3 is TGCGCCAGCAGCGCCCGACGGACAGGGGACGAGCAGTACTTC. As protein: CASSARRTGDEQYF.

The gene calls are TRBV6-2 or TRBV6-3 and TRBJ2-4; 12 bases fit TRBD1. Germline V gene data show CDR1 as MNHEY and CDR2 as SVGEGT. CDR3 length: 16 residues. With 5 bases clipped from V and 5 bases from J, the junction kept 7 bases outside the gene matches. CDR3 amino acids: CASSGTGGRFENIQYF. The CDR3 region has the DNA TGTGCCAGCAGTGGGACAGGGGGCCGGTTCGAAAACATTCAGTACTTC.

The rearrangement joins TRBV6-5 to TRBJ1-1, with 9 bases fitting TRBD1. Trimming removed 5 bases from V and 11 bases from J; junction bases left unmatched: 12. The CDR3 extends over 14 amino acids. Germline V CDR1 and CDR2: MNHEY, SVGAGI. In DNA form, the CDR3 reads TGTGCCAGCAGTCCGCCGGGACAGGGCGGGAATGCTTTCTTT. This translates into CASSPPGQGGNAFF.

This clonotype has only a few counts. The J gene is TRBJ1-3, the V gene TRBV5-1; D perhaps matches TRBD1 (5 bases). The germline CDR1 and CDR2 sequences are SGHRS and YFSETQ. Trimming shortened V by 0 bases and J by 3 bases, and 7 bases separated the two germline ends. The length of the CDR3 is 14 residues. CDR3 sequence (DNA): TGCGCCAGCAGCTTGGGGGACGGTGGAAACACCATATATTTT. This translates into CASSLGDGGNTIYF.

This clonotype was observed a handful of times. The chain carries TRBV12-3 or TRBV12-4 and TRBJ1-1; D is possibly TRBD1 (5 bases). The CDR3 extends over 15 amino acids. The germline V and J ends were trimmed by 2 bases and 0 bases, with 10 bases remaining between them. CDR3 nucleotide sequence: TGTGCCAGCAGTTTAAGTTGGACATTGAACACTGAAGCTTTCTTT. Its protein is CASSLSWTLNTEAFF.

This clonotype came up many times. The rearrangement links TRBV9 to TRBJ1-2, with 8 bases that match TRBD1. This CDR3 has 14 amino acids. Germline loops: CDR1 SGDLS, CDR2 YYNGEE. After removal of 3 bases from V and 2 bases from J, the junction contained 3 bases not matched to a gene. CDR3 bases: TGTGCCAGCAGCGCAACAGGGGGGAACTATGGCTACACCTTC. This codes for CASSATGGNYGYTF.

This chain links TRBV6-5 with TRBJ2-5; D is undetermined. Trimming left V 6 bases short and J 7 bases short, with 24 bases between. Germline CDR1 is MNHEY and CDR2 is SVGAGI. CDR3 length: 16 amino acids. The CDR3 bases are TGTGCCAGCAGCCCTATGAAACTGCTAGTGGGTGTGACCCAGTACTTC. Its protein product is CASSPMKLLVGVTQYF.

The V gene is TRBV7-3, the J gene TRBJ2-3, with D perhaps TRBD1 or TRBD2 (6 bases each). With 1 base removed from V and 6 bases from J, the gap between germline ends came to 8 bases. This CDR3 comprises 13 residues. Germline CDR1 is SGHTA and CDR2 is FQGTGA. The CDR3 DNA follows: TGTGCCAGCAGCTTAAGGAGGGGGGATACGCAGTATTTT. Translating gives CASSLRRGDTQYF.

The genes are TRBV7-2 and TRBJ2-7, with 8 bases identical to TRBD2. J lost 6 bases, V lost 3 bases, and 10 bases had no gene match. The CDR3 covers 15 residues. Germline assignment: CDR1 SGHTA and CDR2 FQGNSA. The chain's CDR3 is CASSFGLAGRGEQYF. CDR3 DNA sequence: TGTGCCAGCAGCTTCGGACTAGCCGGTAGGGGCGAGCAGTACTTC.